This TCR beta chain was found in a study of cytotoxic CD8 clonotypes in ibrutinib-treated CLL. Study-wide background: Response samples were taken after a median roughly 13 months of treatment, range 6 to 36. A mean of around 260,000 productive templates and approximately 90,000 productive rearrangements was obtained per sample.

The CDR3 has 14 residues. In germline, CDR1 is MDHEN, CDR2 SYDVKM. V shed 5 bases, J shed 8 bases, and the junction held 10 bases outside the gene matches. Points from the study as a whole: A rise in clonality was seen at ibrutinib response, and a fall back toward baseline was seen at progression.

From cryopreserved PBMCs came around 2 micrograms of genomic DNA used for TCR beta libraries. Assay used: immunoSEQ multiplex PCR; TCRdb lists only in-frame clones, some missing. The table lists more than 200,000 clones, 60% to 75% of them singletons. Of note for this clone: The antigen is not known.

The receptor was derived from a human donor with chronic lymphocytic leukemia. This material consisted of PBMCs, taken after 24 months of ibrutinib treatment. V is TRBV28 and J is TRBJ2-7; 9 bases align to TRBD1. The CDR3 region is CASSTVGTGWQQYF. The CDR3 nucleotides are TGTGCCAGCAGTACCGTCGGGACAGGGTGGCAGCAGTACTTC. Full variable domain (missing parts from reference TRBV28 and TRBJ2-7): DVKVTQSSRYLVKRTGEKVFLECVQDMDHENMFWYRQDPGLGLRLIYFSYDVKMKEKGDIPEGYSVSREKKERFSLILESASTNQTSMYLCASSTVGTGWQQYFGPGTRLTVT.